The clone carrying this TCR beta chain appeared once. The antigen is undetermined. This sample is drawn from a study of immune evolution from preneoplasia to lung adenocarcinoma. The CDR3 is 14 residues long. V was pared by 3 bases and J by 2 bases, with 5 bases between. The germline V gene has CDR1 SGHTA and CDR2 FQGTGA. Study findings and constraints: T cell clonality was higher in KRAS-mutant than EGFR-mutant or wild-type nodules.

TCRdb's table, derived via immunoSEQ multiplex PCR, lists solely in-frame clones and lacks some. The sample contains roughly 2,200 clones, about 81% of which appear only once. Specimen: FFPE minimally invasive lung adenocarcinoma tissue. The V call is TRBV7-3, the J call TRBJ2-6; D tentatively reads TRBD1 or TRBD2 (5 bases each). The receptor was derived from a person aged 60-79 years with lung adenocarcinoma. The CDR3 DNA reads TGTGCCAGCAGCTTGGGGGCTGGGGCCAACGTCCTGACTTTC. Translating gives CASSLGAGANVLTF.